The subject of this entry is one TCR beta chain. The CDR3 is made up of 14 amino acids. The germline V gene encodes CDR1 SGDLS and CDR2 YYNGEE. The germline V and J ends were trimmed by 1 base and 4 bases, with 11 bases remaining between them. The data stem from a study of blood T cell repertoires in COVID-19. In the study overall: The samples span acute and convalescent COVID-19 from the United States, Italy and Spain. From T cells, B-cell-depleted T cells, or PBMCs came the material, which was cDNA or gDNA.

Per the original data handling: Estimation of nucleated cell counts relied on the amplification of reference gene primers. TCRdb's copy holds only in-frame clones and misses some; the assay was immunoSEQ multiplex PCR. V and J calls and clone size follow that table, whereas D and trimming were derived from the DNA. Among approximately 60,000 clones, roughly 80% were seen once, and the ten largest hold about 20%. This chain connects TRBV9 to TRBJ1-1; D call uncertain. The sample taken for sequencing was peripheral blood. The clonotype originates from a man in his 60s with acute or convalescent COVID-19. In DNA form, the CDR3 reads TGTGCCAGCAGCGTATACGGGTCGGGCACTGAAGCTTTCTTT. It codes for CASSVYGSGTEAFF.